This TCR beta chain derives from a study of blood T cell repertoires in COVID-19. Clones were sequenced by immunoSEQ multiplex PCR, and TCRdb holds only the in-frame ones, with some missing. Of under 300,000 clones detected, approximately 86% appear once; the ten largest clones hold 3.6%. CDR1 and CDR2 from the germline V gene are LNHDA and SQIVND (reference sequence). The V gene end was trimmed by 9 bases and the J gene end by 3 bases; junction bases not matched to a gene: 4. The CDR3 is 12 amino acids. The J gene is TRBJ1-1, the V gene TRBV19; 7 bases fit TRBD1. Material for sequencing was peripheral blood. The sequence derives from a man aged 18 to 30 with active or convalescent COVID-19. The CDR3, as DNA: TGTGCCAGCAGCAGGGGGTACACTGAAGCTTTCTTT. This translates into CASSRGYTEAFF.